The 32 T cell receptor beta chains given below trace back to one sample, sequenced in a study of blood T cell repertoires in COVID-19. Generated by immunoSEQ multiplex PCR, the TCRdb table keeps only in-frame clones and is missing some. The data show fewer than 35,000 clones, 88% seen once. The sequencing sample was made of peripheral blood. Receptor source: a woman between 50 and 59 years old with active COVID-19.

The chain employs TRBV9 and TRBJ2-1; 7 bases map to TRBD2. V gave up 0 bases and J gave up 5 bases; unmatched junction bases: 5. The CDR3 totals 15 residues. Per the germline V gene, CDR1 is SGDLS and CDR2 is YYNGEE. Here the CDR3 DNA reads TGTGCCAGCAGCGTAGGCGGGAGAGGCCACAATGAGCAGTTCTTC. Residues: CASSVGGRGHNEQFF.

The chain couples TRBV28 to TRBJ2-3; TRBD1 matches 8 bases. Germline-derived CDR1 and CDR2 are MDHEN and SYDVKM. V lost 4 bases, J lost 1 base, and 10 bases stayed unmatched. The length of the CDR3 is 17 residues. CDR3 nucleotide sequence: TGTGCCAGCAGTTACGACACGAGGACAGGGCGCACAGATACGCAGTATTTT. This encodes CASSYDTRTGRTDTQYF.

This chain uses TRBV7-2 with TRBJ2-7, with 10 bases lining up with TRBD1. Trimming at V came to 5 bases and at J to 1 base, leaving 8 bases not matched to a gene. In germline, CDR1 is SGHTA, CDR2 FQGNSA. The length of the CDR3 is 16 residues. The CDR3 DNA sequence: TGTGCCAGCAGCCCCGCGGGACAGGGGTATTCCTACGAGCAGTACTTC. Amino acid sequence: CASSPAGQGYSYEQYF.

J is TRBJ1-1 and V is TRBV19; a weak D match, TRBD1 (6 bases). This CDR3 comprises 13 residues. Germline V gene lookup returns CDR1 LNHDA and CDR2 SQIVND (reference sequence). V was clipped by 7 bases and J by 1 base, with 10 bases between them. The CDR3 protein is CASKRDTNTEAFF. In DNA form, the CDR3 reads TGTGCCAGTAAACGGGACACGAACACTGAAGCTTTCTTT.

This rearrangement joins TRBV7-9 to TRBJ2-5; 8 bases line up with TRBD2. Trimming took 1 base from V and 5 from J; bases not matched to a gene: 9. The germline V gene encodes CDR1 SEHNR and CDR2 FQNEAQ (reference sequence). The CDR3 length is 16 residues. The CDR3: CASSLVSGNPSETQYF. As DNA, the CDR3 is TGTGCCAGCAGCTTAGTTAGCGGGAACCCCTCGGAGACCCAGTACTTC.

The chain employs TRBV2 and TRBJ1-1, with D possibly TRBD1 on 6 matching bases. Trimming took 7 bases from V and 2 from J, leaving 8 bases between them. Germline V gives CDR1 SNHLY, CDR2 FYNNEI. This CDR3 has 12 amino acids. CDR3 DNA sequence: TGTGCCAGCACACAGGGAAACACTGAAGCTTTCTTT. Its translation: CASTQGNTEAFF.

V is TRBV29-1 and J is TRBJ2-1; maybe TRBD2 (5 bases). Trimming pared 0 bases from V and 7 bases from J, leaving 19 bases between. The germline V gene has CDR1 SQVTM and CDR2 ANQGSEA. The CDR3 covers 16 residues. In DNA form, the CDR3 reads TGCAGCGTTGAAGATGATCGCGGGCGCAATGGGAATGAGCAGTTCTTC. Its translation is CSVEDDRGRNGNEQFF.

The J gene is TRBJ2-7, the V gene TRBV5-1; possibly TRBD2 for D (6 bases). Trimming removed 4 bases from V and 0 bases from J, with 14 bases in between. The germline CDR1 and CDR2 sequences are SGHRS and YFSETQ. This CDR3 contains 15 residues. The CDR3 region has the DNA TGCGCCAGCAGCGGCCGGGAGCGGAGCTCCTACGAGCAGTACTTC. Its translation: CASSGRERSSYEQYF. Full variable domain (missing parts from reference TRBV5-1 and TRBJ2-7): KAGVTQTPRYLIKTRGQQVTLSCSPISGHRSVSWYQQTPGQGLQFLFEYFSETQRNKGNFPGRFSGRQFSNSRSEMNVSTLELGDSALYLCASSGRERSSYEQYFGPGTRLTVT.

This rearrangement joins TRBV28 to TRBJ1-1; no definite D call. CDR3 length equals 13 residues. The germline gives CDR1 MDHEN, CDR2 SYDVKM. Deletions cut 5 bases from V and 1 base from J, with 8 bases between. CDR3 nucleotide sequence: TGTGCCAGCAGTACGACAACGAACACTGAAGCTTTCTTT. This translates into CASSTTTNTEAFF.

The chain links TRBV5-4 to TRBJ1-2; 10 bases are a match to TRBD1. In germline, CDR1 is SGHNT, CDR2 YYREEE (reference sequence). The CDR3 contains 15 residues. The J segment lost 6 bases and the V segment lost 0 bases, leaving 5 bases of the junction unmatched. In DNA form, the CDR3 reads TGTGCCAGCAGCTTGGCCGAGGACAGGGGGAATGGCTACACCTTC. Translating it yields CASSLAEDRGNGYTF. The whole variable domain, remainder taken from reference TRBV5-4 and TRBJ1-2, is ETGVTQSPTHLIKTRGQQVTLRCSSQSGHNTVSWYQQALGQGPQFIFQYYREEENGRGNFPPRFSGLQFPNYSSELNVNALELDDSALYLCASSLAEDRGNGYTFGSGTRLTVV.

The chain joins TRBV6-6 to TRBJ2-5, with a tentative D call TRBD1 (6 bases). Germline V lookup: CDR1 MNHNY, CDR2 SVGAGI (reference sequence). V lost 4 bases and J lost 2, with 11 bases in between. This CDR3 spans 14 amino acids. CDR3 bases: TGTGCCAGCAGTTTTCGGGACACTCAAGAGACCCAGTACTTC. It specifies CASSFRDTQETQYF.

V usage is TRBV28 and J usage is TRBJ2-7, with TRBD1 matching 9 bases. This CDR3 is 16 amino acids long. Trimming removed 1 base from V and 5 bases from J; junction bases left unmatched: 9. The germline V gene has CDR1 MDHEN and CDR2 SYDVKM. The CDR3 DNA follows: TGTGCCAGCAGTTTATCTAGGGACAGGGCCATGAACGAGCAGTACTTC. This encodes CASSLSRDRAMNEQYF.

This chain uses TRBV5-6 with TRBJ2-7; a possible D gene is TRBD1 (6 bases). This CDR3 is built from 14 residues. Trimming removed 3 bases at V and 3 bases at J, with 13 bases between. In germline, CDR1 is SGHDT, CDR2 YYEEEE. CDR3 DNA: TGTGCCAGCAGCTACCCGGGACATAACTACGAGCAGTACTTC. Translated: CASSYPGHNYEQYF.

The CDR3 is CASSRDRPVHEQYF. DNA of the CDR3: TGTGCCAGCAGCCGGGACAGGCCCGTGCACGAGCAGTACTTC. The gene calls are TRBV5-5 and TRBJ2-7; 8 bases are shared with TRBD1. CDR1 is SGHKS and CDR2 is YYEKEE in the germline V gene (reference sequence). The V segment lost 4 bases and the J segment 5 bases; nucleotides outside the gene matches: 8. The CDR3 spans 14 residues.

The chain combines TRBV7-9 with TRBJ2-5; D is possibly TRBD2 (5 bases). This CDR3 contains 14 residues. V was cut by 3 bases and J by 5 bases, with 13 bases left in between. Germline V gene data show CDR1 as SEHNR and CDR2 as FQNEAQ (reference sequence). This CDR3 reads CASSFLGRGETQYF. CDR3 DNA: TGTGCCAGCAGCTTTCTGGGGAGAGGGGAGACCCAGTACTTC.

The rearrangement links TRBV9 to TRBJ2-3, with unresolved D. V was trimmed by 0 bases and J by 2 bases, leaving 10 bases between them. This CDR3 is built from 15 residues. Germline V CDR1 and CDR2: SGDLS, YYNGEE. CDR3 residues: CASSVGGILTDTQYF. The CDR3 DNA reads as TGTGCCAGCAGCGTAGGCGGAATTCTCACAGATACGCAGTATTTT.

The rearrangement links TRBV15 to TRBJ1-3; possible D gene TRBD1, 5 bases. Per germline, CDR1 LNHNV and CDR2 YYDKDF (reference sequence). This CDR3 spans 18 amino acids. V was cut by 0 bases and J by 0 bases, with 15 bases left in between. This chain's CDR3 is CATSRDPLTGASGNTIYF. CDR3 bases: TGTGCCACCAGCAGAGATCCTTTAACAGGCGCCTCTGGAAACACCATATATTTT.

This chain joins TRBV25-1 and TRBJ2-2, with 8 positions matching TRBD1. The V segment lost 4 bases and the J segment 1 base; nucleotides outside the gene matches: 5. The CDR3 loop spans 16 amino acids. From germline, CDR1 is MGHDK and CDR2 SYGVNS. CDR3 in amino acids: CASSATGTGNTGELFF. In DNA, the CDR3 is TGTGCCAGCAGTGCAACCGGGACAGGGAACACCGGGGAGCTGTTTTTT.

The rearrangement uses TRBV7-3 and TRBJ1-2, with 10 bases matching TRBD1. The CDR3 has 16 amino acids. Germline V gene data show CDR1 as SGHTA and CDR2 as FQGTGA. Trimming removed 5 bases from V and 4 bases from J; junction bases left unmatched: 10. The CDR3 reads CASSPAPGQGSYGYTF. The DNA for the CDR3 is TGTGCCAGCAGCCCTGCCCCGGGACAGGGGTCCTATGGCTACACCTTC.

This chain links TRBV30 with TRBJ2-7, with 14 bases aligning to TRBD2. Germline-derived CDR1 and CDR2 are GTSNPN and SVGIG (reference sequence). V dropped 1 base and J dropped 0; count of bases not matched to a gene: 8. This CDR3 region has 18 residues. CDR3: CAWSGPTSGRVSSYEQYF. The CDR3 bases are TGTGCCTGGAGTGGACCGACTAGCGGGAGGGTTAGCTCCTACGAGCAGTACTTC.

The rearrangement links TRBV9 to TRBJ1-4, with a possible D match to TRBD1 (6 bases). Between the trimmed V and J ends, which lost 0 bases and 5 bases, there was a span of 14 bases. Germline loops: CDR1 SGDLS, CDR2 YYNGEE. CDR3 size: 16 residues. The CDR3 DNA reads as TGTGCCAGCAGCGTAGGAGGGGGGGGCTCCAATGAAAAACTGTTTTTT. Translated: CASSVGGGGSNEKLFF. The full variable domain, its missing parts supplied by reference TRBV9 and TRBJ1-4, is DSGVTQTPKHLITATGQRVTLRCSPRSGDLSVYWYQQSLDQGLQFLIQYYNGEERAKGNILERFSAQQFPDLHSELNLSSLELGDSALYFCASSVGGGGSNEKLFFGSGTQLSVL.

The chain combines TRBV19 with TRBJ1-2, with 9 bases fitting TRBD1. CDR3 length equals 16 residues. With 0 bases clipped from V and 3 bases from J, the junction kept 5 bases outside the gene matches. The germline V gene has CDR1 LNHDA and CDR2 SQIVND (reference sequence). CDR3 bases: TGTGCCAGTAGTATAGATACGGACAGGGGTGACTATGGCTACACCTTC. Translation gives CASSIDTDRGDYGYTF. The entire variable domain, with the rest obtained from reference TRBV19 and TRBJ1-2, is as follows: DGGITQSPKYLFRKEGQNVTLSCEQNLNHDAMYWYRQDPGQGLRLIYYSQIVNDFQKGDIAEGYSVSREKKESFPLTVTSAQKNPTAFYLCASSIDTDRGDYGYTFGSGTRLTVV.

This clone was found once. The chain has TRBV28 and TRBJ1-2; 11 bases are shared with TRBD1. The J segment lost 6 bases and the V segment lost 3 bases, leaving 6 bases of the junction unmatched. This CDR3 comprises 15 residues. CDR1 is MDHEN, CDR2 SYDVKM, per germline. The CDR3 sequence: CASSFGRDRGNGYTF. The CDR3 DNA reads as TGTGCCAGCAGTTTTGGCCGGGACAGGGGGAATGGCTACACCTTC.

The V and J genes are TRBV19 and TRBJ2-3; 8 nucleotides agree with TRBD2. The CDR3 sequence is 14 residues long. Germline values: CDR1 LNHDA, CDR2 SQIVND (reference sequence). Trimming cost V 5 bases and J 6 bases; bases outside gene matches: 7. In DNA, the CDR3 is TGTGCCAGTAGTCCGGGACTAGACGCGGATACGCAGTATTTT. As protein: CASSPGLDADTQYF.

This sequence joins TRBV6-5 and TRBJ1-5; 8 positions match TRBD1. V lost 6 bases, J lost 0 bases, and 4 bases stayed unmatched. CDR3 length: 15 residues. Germline V gene sequence: CDR1 MNHEY, CDR2 SVGAGI. The CDR3 DNA sequence: TGTGCCAGCAGAGACAGGGGACTTAGCAATCAGCCCCAGCATTTT. Protein product: CASRDRGLSNQPQHF.

The gene calls are TRBV3-1 (or the pseudogene TRBV3-2) and TRBJ2-2; the match to TRBD2 covers 7 bases. Per the germline V gene, CDR1 is LGHDT and CDR2 is YNNKEL (reference sequence). The CDR3 has 15 amino acids. V lost 1 base, J lost 4 bases, and 3 bases stayed unmatched. The CDR3 DNA reads as TGTGCCAGCAGCCAAGTCTGGGGGGGCACCGGGGAGCTGTTTTTT. Translation: CASSQVWGGTGELFF.

A single count supports this clone. This chain uses TRBV9 with TRBJ1-1, with D maybe TRBD1 (5 bases). CDR3 length: 14 residues. V shed 4 bases and J shed 0 bases, with 10 bases lying between them. Germline CDR1 SGDLS, CDR2 YYNGEE. The CDR3 here is CASSTDIMNTEAFF. The CDR3 region has the DNA TGTGCCAGCAGCACGGACATCATGAACACTGAAGCTTTCTTT.

This sequence joins TRBV15 and TRBJ2-7; D remains ambiguous. This CDR3 is 13 amino acids long. V shed 0 bases and J shed 5 bases, with 8 bases lying between them. Germline CDR1 and CDR2: LNHNV and YYDKDF (reference sequence). CDR3 sequence (DNA): TGTGCCACCAGCAGAGATCGTGTTGACGAGCAGTACTTC. Amino acids: CATSRDRVDEQYF. Full variable domain (remainder filled in from reference TRBV15 and TRBJ2-7): DAMVIQNPRYQVTQFGKPVTLSCSQTLNHNVMYWYQQKSSQAPKLLFHYYDKDFNNEADTPDNFQSRRPNTSFCFLDIRSPGLGDTAMYLCATSRDRVDEQYFGPGTRLTVT.

The rearrangement uses TRBV18 and TRBJ2-5, with D hard to call. V lost 3 bases to trimming and J lost 3 bases, with 8 bases between them. CDR1 and CDR2 (germline): KGHSH, LQKENI. This CDR3 is built from 13 residues. The CDR3 spells CASSPTGKETQYF. The CDR3 coding sequence is TGTGCCAGCTCACCGACTGGAAAAGAGACCCAGTACTTC.

V gene TRBV7-2 combines with J gene TRBJ1-2; 10 nucleotides agree with TRBD1. Germline V gene data show CDR1 as SGHTA and CDR2 as FQGNSA. J lost 5 bases, V lost 1 base, and 7 bases had no gene match. The CDR3 runs 16 residues. The chain's CDR3 is CASSLGLKDRGYGYTF. CDR3 bases: TGTGCCAGCAGCTTAGGATTGAAGGACAGGGGGTATGGCTACACCTTC. The whole variable domain, filled in from reference TRBV7-2 and TRBJ1-2, reads GAGVSQSPSNKVTEKGKDVELRCDPISGHTALYWYRQSLGQGLEFLIYFQGNSAPDKSGLPSDRFSAERTGGSVSTLTIQRTQQEDSAVYLCASSLGLKDRGYGYTFGSGTRLTVV.

The rearrangement joins TRBV2 to TRBJ1-6; D remains unclear. The CDR3 is 15 residues long. Trimming left V 1 base short and J 7 bases short, with 11 bases between. Germline-derived CDR1 and CDR2 are SNHLY and FYNNEI. The CDR3 DNA follows: TGTGCCAGCAGTGAAGTAGAGGCGAGGAATTCACCCCTCCACTTT. Amino acids: CASSEVEARNSPLHF. Combining the CDR3 with reference TRBV2 and TRBJ1-6 gives the whole variable domain EPEVTQTPSHQVTQMGQEVILRCVPISNHLYFYWYRQILGQKVEFLVSFYNNEISEKSEIFDDQFSVERPDGSNFTLKIRSTKLEDSAMYFCASSEVEARNSPLHFGNGTRLTVT.

This chain links TRBV6-5 with TRBJ2-1, with D possibly matching TRBD2 (7 bases). V lost 6 bases to trimming and J lost 7 bases, with 13 bases between them. This CDR3 region has 13 residues. Germline V gene sequence: CDR1 MNHEY, CDR2 SVGAGI. The CDR3, as DNA: TGTGCCAGCAGACGGGGGGCTGAGAATGAGCAGTTCTTC. Its protein is CASRRGAENEQFF.